A selection of T cell receptor beta chains follows, all from one sample in a study of identical twins. TCRdb passed the 5' RACE reads through MiXCR, listing each CDR3 protein once. The sample has under 900,000 distinct CDR3 sequences, 9% to 15% seen once. These data are also associated with another study on yellow fever vaccine responses in identical twins.

The sequenced sample consisted of PBMCs. These receptors all come from a woman aged 18-29 years in good health. Both conserved end residues are part of each CDR3. Each record gives: J gene, D gene, V gene, clone size, CDR3 DNA, CDR3 protein. The D gene is left open where the match is weak. Size tells how often a clone was seen (once, few, many) or the class of an expanded clone, and some rows leave it out.

J gene: TRBJ2-7; D gene: TRBD1; V gene: TRBV2; clone size: NA; CDR3 DNA: TGTGCCGGCCGGACAGGACCCTACGAGCAGTACTTC; CDR3 protein: CAGRTGPYEQYF
J gene: TRBJ1-1; D gene: NA; V gene: TRBV6-1; clone size: NA; CDR3 DNA: TGTGCCACGGAGGAGGGGCCGAGCACTGAAGCTTTCTTT; CDR3 protein: CATEEGPSTEAFF
J gene: TRBJ2-2; D gene: TRBD1; V gene: TRBV5-1; clone size: many; CDR3 DNA: TGCGCCAGCAGGGAAGGGACAGCTAACACCGGGGAGCTGTTTTTT; CDR3 protein: CASREGTANTGELFF
J gene: TRBJ2-3; D gene: NA; V gene: TRBV10-3; clone size: few; CDR3 DNA: TGTGCCATCAGTATTCAGCCTAGGCGTACGCAGTATTTT; CDR3 protein: CAISIQPRRTQYF
J gene: TRBJ2-1; D gene: TRBD2; V gene: TRBV10-3; clone size: many; CDR3 DNA: TGTGCCATCAGTGAGGCTAGCGGGAGCGGCAATGAGCAGTTCTTC; CDR3 protein: CAISEASGSGNEQFF
J gene: TRBJ2-3; D gene: NA; V gene: TRBV29-1; clone size: NA; CDR3 DNA: TGCAGCGGACAACAGGGACCCCGCACAGATACGCAGTATTTT; CDR3 protein: CSGQQGPRTDTQYF
J gene: TRBJ2-3; D gene: TRBD2; V gene: TRBV29-1; clone size: NA; CDR3 DNA: TGCAGCGGAGCGGGAGGTAGCACAGATACGCAGTATTTT; CDR3 protein: CSGAGGSTDTQYF
J gene: TRBJ1-1; D gene: NA; V gene: TRBV4-1; clone size: many; CDR3 DNA: TGCGCCAGCAGCCAAGTGGGGATAAACACTGAAGCTTTCTTT; CDR3 protein: CASSQVGINTEAFF
J gene: TRBJ2-1; D gene: TRBD2; V gene: TRBV20-1; clone size: few; CDR3 DNA: TGCAGTGTTAAGGGGACTAGCGGGATAAATGAGCAGTTCTTC; CDR3 protein: CSVKGTSGINEQFF
J gene: TRBJ2-7; D gene: TRBD2; V gene: TRBV6-1; clone size: many; CDR3 DNA: TGTGCCAGCAGAACGGGACTAGCGGCCTCCTACGAGCAGTACTTC; CDR3 protein: CASRTGLAASYEQYF
J gene: TRBJ2-3; D gene: NA; V gene: TRBV5-1; clone size: NA; CDR3 DNA: TGCGCCAGCAGCTTGCAGGCTCAGGATACGCAGTATTTT; CDR3 protein: CASSLQAQDTQYF
J gene: TRBJ2-3; D gene: NA; V gene: TRBV12-3/TRBV12-4; clone size: few; CDR3 DNA: TGTGCCAGCAGCCCGGGGGCAGGTCGGACAGATACGCAGTATTTT; CDR3 protein: CASSPGAGRTDTQYF
J gene: TRBJ2-1; D gene: NA; V gene: TRBV5-6; clone size: few; CDR3 DNA: TGTGCCAGCAGCGACACATGGGGTGAGCAGTTCTTC; CDR3 protein: CASSDTWGEQFF
J gene: TRBJ1-2; D gene: TRBD1; V gene: TRBV12-3/TRBV12-4; clone size: many; CDR3 DNA: TGTGCCAGCAGTGATCCCGGGACAGGGGACTATGGCTACACCTTC; CDR3 protein: CASSDPGTGDYGYTF
J gene: TRBJ2-7; D gene: TRBD2; V gene: TRBV28; clone size: NA; CDR3 DNA: TGTGCCAGCAATCGAAGCGGGAGGACTCCGAGCTCCTACGAGCAGTACTTC; CDR3 protein: CASNRSGRTPSSYEQYF
J gene: TRBJ2-7; D gene: NA; V gene: TRBV19; clone size: many; CDR3 DNA: TGTGCCAGTAGTATCTCGGCAGGGGATTACTACGAGCAGTACTTC; CDR3 protein: CASSISAGDYYEQYF
J gene: TRBJ1-5; D gene: NA; V gene: TRBV4-1; clone size: NA; CDR3 DNA: TGCGCCAGCAGCCAAGATGCAGACTTTTATAGCAATCAGCCCCAGCATTTT; CDR3 protein: CASSQDADFYSNQPQHF
J gene: TRBJ2-5; D gene: NA; V gene: TRBV4-1; clone size: NA; CDR3 DNA: TGCGCCAGCAGCCAAGATGTGTCCATACAAGAGACCCAGTACTTC; CDR3 protein: CASSQDVSIQETQYF
J gene: TRBJ2-1; D gene: TRBD2; V gene: TRBV13; clone size: few; CDR3 DNA: TGTGCCAGCAGCTTAGAGGTAGCGGGAGGTGAGCAGTTCTTC; CDR3 protein: CASSLEVAGGEQFF
J gene: TRBJ1-2; D gene: NA; V gene: TRBV5-5; clone size: NA; CDR3 DNA: TGTGCCAGCAGCCCACCACTGACAGGACGCTATGGCTACACCTTC; CDR3 protein: CASSPPLTGRYGYTF
J gene: TRBJ2-1; D gene: NA; V gene: TRBV20-1; clone size: few; CDR3 DNA: TGCAGTGCTAGAGCATCGGGAGCCAGCAATGAGCAGTTCTTC; CDR3 protein: CSARASGASNEQFF
J gene: TRBJ1-6; D gene: TRBD1; V gene: TRBV10-2; clone size: NA; CDR3 DNA: TGCGCCAGCATGGGACAGGGATCACCCCTCCACTTT; CDR3 protein: CASMGQGSPLHF
J gene: TRBJ2-2; D gene: TRBD2; V gene: TRBV2; clone size: NA; CDR3 DNA: TGTGCCACCAGACTAGCGGGAGGTAGTGCCTGGGAGCTGTTTTTT; CDR3 protein: CATRLAGGSAWELFF
J gene: TRBJ2-3; D gene: TRBD2; V gene: TRBV3-1; clone size: NA; CDR3 DNA: TGTGCCAGCAGCCCGCAGAGGAGCGGGGCCCGCACAGATACGCAGTATTTT; CDR3 protein: CASSPQRSGARTDTQYF
J gene: TRBJ1-6; D gene: NA; V gene: TRBV6-5; clone size: NA; CDR3 DNA: TGTGCCAGCAGTTACTCGAGTCAGAGAAGTGATTATAATTCACCCCTCCACTTT; CDR3 protein: CASSYSSQRSDYNSPLHF
J gene: TRBJ2-1; D gene: TRBD1; V gene: TRBV24-1; clone size: few; CDR3 DNA: TGTGCCACCAGTGATTTCGGACAGGGGGCTCGTGTTGAGCAGTTCTTC; CDR3 protein: CATSDFGQGARVEQFF
J gene: TRBJ2-7; D gene: NA; V gene: TRBV5-5; clone size: few; CDR3 DNA: TGTGCCAGCAGCTTGGTCCGGACTTACACCTACGAGCAGTACTTC; CDR3 protein: CASSLVRTYTYEQYF
J gene: TRBJ1-2; D gene: TRBD1; V gene: TRBV28; clone size: NA; CDR3 DNA: TGTGCCAGCAGTCTGGGGACAGGGAATGGCTACACCTTC; CDR3 protein: CASSLGTGNGYTF
J gene: TRBJ2-6; D gene: TRBD1; V gene: TRBV12-3/TRBV12-4; clone size: few; CDR3 DNA: TGTGCCAGCAGTTCGACAGGGGTGGCACCTGGGGCCAACGTCCTGACTTTC; CDR3 protein: CASSSTGVAPGANVLTF
J gene: TRBJ2-6; D gene: NA; V gene: TRBV28; clone size: many; CDR3 DNA: TGTGCCAGCTCCCCGGGTGGTGGGGCCAACGTCCTGACTTTC; CDR3 protein: CASSPGGGANVLTF
J gene: TRBJ1-2; D gene: NA; V gene: TRBV7-9; clone size: NA; CDR3 DNA: TGTGCCAGCGCGGTCCAAACGGAGTATGGCTACACCTTC; CDR3 protein: CASAVQTEYGYTF
J gene: TRBJ2-2; D gene: TRBD2; V gene: TRBV27; clone size: NA; CDR3 DNA: TGTGCCAGCCGGAAAACGCGGACTAGCGGGGGCACCGGGGAGCTGTTTTTT; CDR3 protein: CASRKTRTSGGTGELFF
J gene: TRBJ2-2; D gene: NA; V gene: TRBV4-1; clone size: many; CDR3 DNA: TGCGCCAGCAGCCCGTCGCGGGGAAACACCGGGGAGCTGTTTTTT; CDR3 protein: CASSPSRGNTGELFF
J gene: TRBJ1-2; D gene: TRBD1; V gene: TRBV6-6; clone size: few; CDR3 DNA: TGTGCCAGCGGGACAGGGTGGGACTATGGCTACACCTTC; CDR3 protein: CASGTGWDYGYTF
J gene: TRBJ2-2; D gene: TRBD1; V gene: TRBV28; clone size: few; CDR3 DNA: TGTGCCAGCAGACGAGGGACAGGGGGAGGCGGGGAGCTGTTTTTT; CDR3 protein: CASRRGTGGGGELFF
J gene: TRBJ2-5; D gene: NA; V gene: TRBV18; clone size: NA; CDR3 DNA: TGTGCCAGCTCACCGCGACTAGTCTTTTCGGAGACCCAGTACTTC; CDR3 protein: CASSPRLVFSETQYF
J gene: TRBJ2-1; D gene: TRBD2; V gene: TRBV12-3/TRBV12-4; clone size: many; CDR3 DNA: TGTGCCAGCAGTTACTGGACTAGCGGGGGGCATAGTGAGCAGTTCTTC; CDR3 protein: CASSYWTSGGHSEQFF
J gene: TRBJ2-1; D gene: NA; V gene: TRBV12-3/TRBV12-4; clone size: many; CDR3 DNA: TGTGCGTCGGTCGGGAGCTCCTACAATGAGCAGTTCTTC; CDR3 protein: CASVGSSYNEQFF
J gene: TRBJ2-5; D gene: NA; V gene: TRBV3-1; clone size: NA; CDR3 DNA: TGTGCCAGCAGCCAAGACGGCCCCCGGAGGGAGACCCAGTACTTC; CDR3 protein: CASSQDGPRRETQYF
J gene: TRBJ2-1; D gene: NA; V gene: TRBV29-1; clone size: few; CDR3 DNA: TGCAGCGCCCATCCATGGGGAGGGGGAAATGAGCAGTTCTTC; CDR3 protein: CSAHPWGGGNEQFF
J gene: TRBJ2-1; D gene: NA; V gene: TRBV18; clone size: few; CDR3 DNA: TGTGCCAGCTCACCTAACCAGGGAGGAGAGCAGTTCTTC; CDR3 protein: CASSPNQGGEQFF
J gene: TRBJ2-1; D gene: NA; V gene: TRBV6-1; clone size: NA; CDR3 DNA: TGTGCCAGCAGTGAATTGGGGGTTTCCTACAATGAGCAGTTCTTC; CDR3 protein: CASSELGVSYNEQFF
J gene: TRBJ2-3; D gene: NA; V gene: TRBV4-1; clone size: NA; CDR3 DNA: TGCGCCAGCAGCCAAGAACGCCTGGGGGATGCGCAGTATTTT; CDR3 protein: CASSQERLGDAQYF